This TCR beta chain was sequenced for a study of control samples from healthy donors and cancer patients. This CDR3 has 14 amino acids. Germline lookup yields CDR1 KGHSH and CDR2 LQKENI. The germline V and J ends were trimmed by 5 bases and 1 base, with 11 bases remaining between them. Only in-frame clones appear in the TCRdb table, and some are missing; sequencing was by immunoSEQ multiplex PCR. The table shows tens of thousands of clones, with approximately 82% occurring only once. Source material: PBMCs. J is TRBJ1-2 and V is TRBV18; no definite D call. This sequence was found in a man in his sixties with head and neck cancer. The CDR3 here is CASSSTQSNYGYTF. As DNA, the CDR3 is TGTGCCAGCTCATCGACACAGAGTAACTATGGCTACACCTTC.